This T cell receptor (beta chain) was captured in a study of shared clonotypes between healthy human individuals. Whole-study results and caveats: It was anticipated that sequencing depth would influence how many clonotypes donors shared.

The material for each subset, its genomic DNA, was split evenly across several immunoSEQ plates. Libraries were prepared by immunoSEQ multiplex PCR; TCRdb keeps only in-frame clonotypes and omits some of them. Of 450,000 to 500,000 clones listed, roughly 85% are singletons. This clone was recorded many times. Its target is not known. The germline V gene has CDR1 SGHAT and CDR2 FQDESV (reference sequence). Trimming pared 6 bases from V and 0 bases from J, leaving 9 bases between. This CDR3 spans 13 amino acids. The TCR originated in a woman in her forties in good health. Some clones in this sample may be carry-over from other donors' samples. The V and J genes are TRBV11-1 and TRBJ2-7, with D possibly being TRBD1 (5 bases). The specimen sequenced was PBMCs. Here the CDR3 reads CASRSDSSYEQYF. The CDR3 DNA reads as TGTGCCAGCAGAAGCGACAGCTCCTACGAGCAGTACTTC. Complete variable domain (other parts from reference TRBV11-1 and TRBJ2-7): EAEVAQSPRYKITEKSQAVAFWCDPISGHATLYWYRQILGQGPELLVQFQDESVVDDSQLPKDRFSAERLKGVDSTLKIQPAELGDSAMYLCASRSDSSYEQYFGPGTRLTVT.